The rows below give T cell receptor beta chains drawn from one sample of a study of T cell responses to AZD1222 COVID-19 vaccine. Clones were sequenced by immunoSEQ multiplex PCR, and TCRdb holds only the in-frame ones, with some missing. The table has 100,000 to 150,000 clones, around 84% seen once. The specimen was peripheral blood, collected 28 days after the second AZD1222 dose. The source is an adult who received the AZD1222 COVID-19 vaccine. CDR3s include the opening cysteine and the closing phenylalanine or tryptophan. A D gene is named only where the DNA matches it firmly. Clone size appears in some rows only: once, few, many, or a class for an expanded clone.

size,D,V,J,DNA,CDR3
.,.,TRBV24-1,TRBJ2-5,TGTGCCACCAGTGATTTGGAGCCTTGGCGGGGCCAAGAGACCCAGTACTTC,CATSDLEPWRGQETQYF
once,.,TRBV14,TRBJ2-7,TGTGCCAGCAGCCTAGAGGGGACACTCTCCTACGAGCAGTACTTC,CASSLEGTLSYEQYF
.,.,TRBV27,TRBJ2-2,TGTGCCAGCAGTTTATATGACCCGAACACCGGGGAGCTGTTTTTT,CASSLYDPNTGELFF
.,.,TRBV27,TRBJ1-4,TGTGCCAGCAGCGTCAGGACATATTCGAGGGGGGAAAAACTGTTTTTT,CASSVRTYSRGEKLFF
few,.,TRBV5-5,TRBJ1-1,TGTGCCAGCAGCTTGGCCCTTCAGGGAGGGACTGAAGCTTTCTTT,CASSLALQGGTEAFF
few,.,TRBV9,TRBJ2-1,TGTGCCAGCAGCGTTGACTACTACAATGAGCAGTTCTTC,CASSVDYYNEQFF
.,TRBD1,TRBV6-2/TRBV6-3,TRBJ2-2,TGTGCCAGCAGTTATCCTGACAGGGCGGGTCCCGGGGAGCTGTTTTTT,CASSYPDRAGPGELFF
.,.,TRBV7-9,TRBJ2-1,TGTGCCAGCAGCTTAGGTCGAGGGGGGGCCGGTAACAATGAGCAGTTCTTC,CASSLGRGGAGNNEQFF
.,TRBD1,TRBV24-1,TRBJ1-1,TGTGCCACCGAGAGGACAGGGGGAAGCACTGAAGCTTTCTTT,CATERTGGSTEAFF
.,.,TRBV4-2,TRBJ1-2,TGTGCCAGCAGCCAAGAATTCAACTATGGCTACACCTTC,CASSQEFNYGYTF
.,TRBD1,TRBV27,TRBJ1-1,TGTGCCAGCAGGCAAACAGGGGGCAACCTTCTTGAAGCTTTCTTT,CASRQTGGNLLEAFF
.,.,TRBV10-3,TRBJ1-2,TGTGCCATCATGAGGGGGACAACTGATGGCTACACCTTC,CAIMRGTTDGYTF
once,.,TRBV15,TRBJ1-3,TGTGCCACGGGGACGGGAGACTCTGGAAACACCATATATTTT,CATGTGDSGNTIYF
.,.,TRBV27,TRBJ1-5,TGTGCCAGCAGTTTATGGGGGGGAGGTCAGCCCCAGCATTTT,CASSLWGGGQPQHF